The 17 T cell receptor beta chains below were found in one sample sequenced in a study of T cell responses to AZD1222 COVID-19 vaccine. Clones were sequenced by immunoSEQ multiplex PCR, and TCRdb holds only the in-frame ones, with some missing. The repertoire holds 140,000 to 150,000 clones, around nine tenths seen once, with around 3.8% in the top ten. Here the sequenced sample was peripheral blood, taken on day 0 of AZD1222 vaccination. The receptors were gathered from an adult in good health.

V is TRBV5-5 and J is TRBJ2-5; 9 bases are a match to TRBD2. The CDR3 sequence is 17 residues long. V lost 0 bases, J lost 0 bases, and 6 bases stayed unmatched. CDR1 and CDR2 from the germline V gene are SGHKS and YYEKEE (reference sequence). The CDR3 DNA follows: TGTGCCAGCAGCTTGGGTACTAGCGGGCGGTACCAAGAGACCCAGTACTTC. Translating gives CASSLGTSGRYQETQYF.

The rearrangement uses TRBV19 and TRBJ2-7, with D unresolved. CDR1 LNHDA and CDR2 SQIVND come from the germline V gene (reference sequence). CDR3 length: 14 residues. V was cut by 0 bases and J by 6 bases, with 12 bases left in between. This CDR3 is CASSIDLKVGEQYF. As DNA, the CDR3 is TGTGCCAGTAGTATAGATCTCAAGGTAGGCGAGCAGTACTTC.

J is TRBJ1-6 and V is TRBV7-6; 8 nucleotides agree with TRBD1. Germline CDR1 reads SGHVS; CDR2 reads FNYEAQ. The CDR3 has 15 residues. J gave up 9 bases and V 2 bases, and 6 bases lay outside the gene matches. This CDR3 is CASSLSQGAGSPLHF. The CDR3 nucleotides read TGTGCCAGCAGCTTAAGCCAGGGGGCGGGTTCACCCCTCCACTTT.

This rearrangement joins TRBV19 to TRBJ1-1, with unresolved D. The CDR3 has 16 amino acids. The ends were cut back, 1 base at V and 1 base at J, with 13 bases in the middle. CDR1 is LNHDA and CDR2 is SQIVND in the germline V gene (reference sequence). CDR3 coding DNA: TGTGCCAGTAGTATAGGTCCCCAAACGAGGAACACTGAAGCTTTCTTT. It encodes CASSIGPQTRNTEAFF.

The CDR3 nucleotides read TGTGCCAGCAGCAAAGGACTAGCGGGCACCGGGGAGCTGTTTTTT. Residues: CASSKGLAGTGELFF. This sequence joins TRBV11-3 and TRBJ2-2; TRBD2 agrees at 11 bases. Unmatched junction bases numbered 3, after V lost 5 bases and J lost 4 bases. Germline V lookup: CDR1 SGHNT, CDR2 YENEEA. CDR3 size: 15 residues.

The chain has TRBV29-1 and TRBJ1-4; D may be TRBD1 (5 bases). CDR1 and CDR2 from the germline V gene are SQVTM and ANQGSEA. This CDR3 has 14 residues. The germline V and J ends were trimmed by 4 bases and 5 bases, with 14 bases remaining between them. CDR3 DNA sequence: TGCAGCGTTGGAGCCGGGACTTTCAATGAAAAACTGTTTTTT. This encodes CSVGAGTFNEKLFF.

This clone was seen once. The CDR3: CASSPTLASYNEQFF. The CDR3 DNA follows: TGTGCCAGCAGCCCCACGCTAGCGTCTTACAATGAGCAGTTCTTC. The chain uses TRBV7-8 and TRBJ2-1; D might be TRBD2 (6 bases). The CDR3 totals 15 residues. V was cut by 5 bases and J by 4 bases, with 15 bases left in between. Germline CDR1 is SGHVS and CDR2 is FQNEAQ.

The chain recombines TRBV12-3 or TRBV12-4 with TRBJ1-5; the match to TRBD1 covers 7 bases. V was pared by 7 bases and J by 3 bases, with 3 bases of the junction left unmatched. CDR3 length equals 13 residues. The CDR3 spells CASTDRDNQPQHF. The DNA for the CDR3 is TGTGCCAGCACCGACAGGGACAATCAGCCCCAGCATTTT.

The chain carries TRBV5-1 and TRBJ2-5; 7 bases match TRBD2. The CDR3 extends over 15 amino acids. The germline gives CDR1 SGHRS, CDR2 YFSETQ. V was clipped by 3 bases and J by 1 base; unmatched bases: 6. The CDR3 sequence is CASSSLGGSQETQYF. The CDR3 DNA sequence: TGCGCCAGCAGCTCCCTGGGGGGGAGCCAAGAGACCCAGTACTTC.

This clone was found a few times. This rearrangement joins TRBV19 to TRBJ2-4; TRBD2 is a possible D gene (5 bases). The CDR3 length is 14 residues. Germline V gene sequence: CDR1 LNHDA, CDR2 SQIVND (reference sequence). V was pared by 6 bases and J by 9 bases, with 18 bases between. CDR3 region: CASSPGLEWGIQYF. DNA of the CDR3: TGTGCCAGTAGCCCCGGACTGGAGTGGGGCATTCAGTACTTC.

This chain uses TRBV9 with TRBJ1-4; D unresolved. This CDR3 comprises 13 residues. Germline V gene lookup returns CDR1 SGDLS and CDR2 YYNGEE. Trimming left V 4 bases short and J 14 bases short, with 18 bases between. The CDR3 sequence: CASSTPSLDRLFF. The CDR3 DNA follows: TGTGCCAGCAGCACCCCGAGTCTAGACCGTCTGTTTTTT.

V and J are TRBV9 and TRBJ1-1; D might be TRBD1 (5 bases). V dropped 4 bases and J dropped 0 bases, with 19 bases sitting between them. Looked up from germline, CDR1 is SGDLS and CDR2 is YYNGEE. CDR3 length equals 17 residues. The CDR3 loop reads CASSNKPTGTVNTEAFF. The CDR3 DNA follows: TGTGCCAGCAGCAACAAACCGACCGGGACTGTGAACACTGAAGCTTTCTTT.

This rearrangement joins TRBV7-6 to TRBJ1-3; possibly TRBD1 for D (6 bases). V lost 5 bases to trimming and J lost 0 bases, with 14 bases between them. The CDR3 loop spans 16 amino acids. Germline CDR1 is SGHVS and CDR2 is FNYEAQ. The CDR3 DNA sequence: TGTGCCAGCAGCCTCGGGACACCGAGCTCTGGAAACACCATATATTTT. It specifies CASSLGTPSSGNTIYF.

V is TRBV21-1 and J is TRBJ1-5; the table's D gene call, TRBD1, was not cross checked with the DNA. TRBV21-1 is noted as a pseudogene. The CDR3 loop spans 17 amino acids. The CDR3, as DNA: TGTGCCAGCAGCAAATTAGGGCAACAGGGGGGCACTCAGCCCCAGCATTTT. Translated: CASSKLGQQGGTQPQHF.

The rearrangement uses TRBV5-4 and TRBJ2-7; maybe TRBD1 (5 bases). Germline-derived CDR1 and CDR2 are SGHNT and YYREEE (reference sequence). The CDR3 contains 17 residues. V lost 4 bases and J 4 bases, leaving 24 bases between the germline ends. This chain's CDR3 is CASSTRQGLSKIYEQYF. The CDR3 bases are TGTGCCAGCAGCACCAGGCAGGGCCTCTCGAAAATTTACGAGCAGTACTTC.

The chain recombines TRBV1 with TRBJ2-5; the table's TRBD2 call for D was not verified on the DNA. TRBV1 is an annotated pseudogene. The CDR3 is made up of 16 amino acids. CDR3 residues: CTSSPVSAFAAKTQYF. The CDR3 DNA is TGCACCAGCAGCCCAGTCAGCGCCTTTGCGGCCAAGACCCAGTACTTC.

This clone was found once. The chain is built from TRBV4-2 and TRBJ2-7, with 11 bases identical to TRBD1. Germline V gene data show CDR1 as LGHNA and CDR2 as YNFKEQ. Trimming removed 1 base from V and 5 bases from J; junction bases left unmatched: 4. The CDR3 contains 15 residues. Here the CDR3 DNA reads TGTGCCAGCAGCCAAGGGGGACAGGGGGGCCACGAGCAGTACTTC. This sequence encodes CASSQGGQGGHEQYF.